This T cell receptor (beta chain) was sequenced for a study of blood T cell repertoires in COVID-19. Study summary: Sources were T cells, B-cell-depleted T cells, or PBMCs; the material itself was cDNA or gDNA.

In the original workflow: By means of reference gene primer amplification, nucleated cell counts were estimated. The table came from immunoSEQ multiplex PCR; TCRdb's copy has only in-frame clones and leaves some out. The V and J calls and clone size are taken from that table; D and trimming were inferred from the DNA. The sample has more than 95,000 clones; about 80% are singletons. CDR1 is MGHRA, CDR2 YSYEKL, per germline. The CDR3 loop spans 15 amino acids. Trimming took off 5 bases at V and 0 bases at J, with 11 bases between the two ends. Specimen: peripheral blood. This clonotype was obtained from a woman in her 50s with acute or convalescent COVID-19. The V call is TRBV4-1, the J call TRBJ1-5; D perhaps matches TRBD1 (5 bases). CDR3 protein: CASSRGGDSNQPQHF. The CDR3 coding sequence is TGCGCCAGCAGCAGGGGCGGAGATAGCAATCAGCCCCAGCATTTT.